The 14 T cell receptor beta chains below were found in one sample sequenced in a study of Graves' ophthalmopathy and Graves' hyperthyroidism. Amplification of TCR beta CDR3 regions used RNA transcripts. A first-round RT-PCR used HTBI primers, followed by a second-round multiplex PCR. TCRdb redid the calling of the multiplex PCR reads with MiXCR, one entry per CDR3 protein. This sample has 740,000 or so distinct CDR3 sequences, with about 44% found just once. Sequenced material: peripheral blood. Receptors were obtained from an adult man with Graves' ophthalmopathy.

This clonotype occurred many times. This rearrangement joins TRBV2 to TRBJ1-1; D unresolved. Germline CDR1 and CDR2: SNHLY and FYNNEI. V shed 6 bases and J shed 8 bases, with 7 bases lying between them. The CDR3 runs to 10 residues. The DNA for the CDR3 is TGTGCCAGCAGAGGAGCCGAAGCTTTCTTT. It translates to CASRGAEAFF.

This clonotype showed up just a few times. This chain uses TRBV4-1 with TRBJ2-5; D is uncertain. CDR3 size: 16 residues. CDR1 MGHRA and CDR2 YSYEKL come from the germline V gene. The V gene lost 0 bases and the J gene lost 3 bases, with 14 bases spanning the gap. The CDR3 loop is CASSQELTVGEETQYF. The CDR3 bases are TGCGCCAGCAGCCAAGAACTGACGGTAGGAGAAGAGACCCAGTACTTC.

In regard to this clonotype: At one end, the junction sequence differs from germline, possibly due to a read error. The rearrangement uses TRBV12-3 or TRBV12-4 and TRBJ2-7; no clear D. The CDR3 has 14 residues. The CDR3 DNA is TGTGCCAGCAGTTTTGGCATGCCGAGGAACGAGCAGCACTTC. Protein: CASSFGMPRNEQHF.

This clonotype was observed a few times. V gene TRBV20-1 combines with J gene TRBJ1-4, with 8 bases lining up with TRBD1. The V and J ends lost 7 bases and 9 bases, in that order; junction bases with no gene match: 22. CDR1 DFQATT and CDR2 SNEGSKA come from the germline V gene (reference sequence). The CDR3 length is 17 residues. CDR3 in DNA: TGCAGTGTAACCCCGATGGAGACCGGGACAGGAAGGAAAAAACTGTTTTTT. This encodes CSVTPMETGTGRKKLFF.

This chain uses TRBV7-2 with TRBJ1-2, with 10 bases matching TRBD1. V lost 1 base to trimming and J lost 4 bases; unmatched junction nucleotides: 6. The CDR3 runs to 16 residues. Germline values: CDR1 SGHTA, CDR2 FQGNSA. The CDR3 here is CASSLDWDRGPYGYTF. Written as DNA, the CDR3 is TGTGCCAGCAGCTTAGACTGGGACAGGGGACCCTATGGCTACACCTTC.

About this clonotype: A much larger clone sits a single nucleotide away, making a read error possible. The chain combines TRBV12-3 or TRBV12-4 with TRBJ2-5; a weak D match, TRBD1 (5 bases). Trimming cost V 3 bases and J 7 bases, with 12 bases left between them. The CDR3 has 13 amino acids. CDR3 nucleotides: TGTGCCAGCAGTTTTCGAGAAAGGGGGACCCAGTACTTC. Translated, it gives CASSFRERGTQYF.

This rearrangement joins TRBV29-1 to TRBJ2-5, with a tentative D call TRBD1 (5 bases). The CDR3 covers 14 residues. The V and J ends lost 4 bases and 9 bases respectively, with 21 bases between them. Per germline, CDR1 SQVTM and CDR2 ANQGSEA. CDR3 sequence reads: CSVVYSQGGQPQYF. DNA of the CDR3: TGCAGCGTTGTTTATAGTCAGGGCGGTCAGCCCCAGTACTTC.

The gene calls are TRBV19 and TRBJ2-7; 7 nucleotides match TRBD1. V was clipped by 5 bases and J by 3 bases; unmatched bases: 7. The germline V gene encodes CDR1 LNHDA and CDR2 SQIVND (reference sequence). CDR3 length: 14 amino acids. The CDR3 coding sequence is TGTGCCAGTAGTCCCCGGGACAGCGACTACGAGCAGTACTTC. The encoded protein is CASSPRDSDYEQYF.

This clonotype was seen ten or more times. The rearrangement uses TRBV14 and TRBJ1-2; the D is unclear. Deletions cut 1 base from V and 2 bases from J, with 11 bases between. The germline gives CDR1 SGHDN, CDR2 FVKESK. The CDR3 extends over 15 amino acids. CDR3 sequence: CASSQAITDNYGYTF. The CDR3 region has the DNA TGTGCCAGCAGCCAAGCAATTACGGACAACTATGGCTACACCTTC.

This sequence joins TRBV20-1 and TRBJ2-5; possibly TRBD2 for D (5 bases). Germline V gene lookup returns CDR1 DFQATT and CDR2 SNEGSKA (reference sequence). The germline V and J ends were trimmed by 1 base and 5 bases, with 20 bases remaining between them. This CDR3 region has 16 residues. This CDR3 reads CSARVSGSKRVETQYF. The CDR3 nucleotides read TGCAGTGCTAGAGTGAGCGGTTCAAAACGGGTGGAGACCCAGTACTTC.

V is TRBV7-2 and J is TRBJ2-7, with TRBD1 matching over 8 bases. Germline lookup yields CDR1 SGHTA and CDR2 FQGNSA. This CDR3 is 14 amino acids long. Losses at the gene ends were 1 base for V and 6 bases for J; bases not matched to a gene: 5. The CDR3, as DNA: TGTGCCAGCAGCTTAGGGACAGGGATCGGCGAGCAGTACTTC. Amino acids: CASSLGTGIGEQYF.

This clonotype has more than one count but fewer than ten. The genes are TRBV3-1 and TRBJ2-5, with D perhaps matching TRBD1 or TRBD2 (7 bases each). The V end lost 1 base, the J end lost 5 bases, and 14 bases lay between the germline ends. CDR1 and CDR2 from the germline V gene are LGHDT and YNNKEL (reference sequence). The CDR3 is 15 amino acids. The CDR3 protein is CASSQVHRGGETQYF. The DNA of the CDR3 is TGTGCCAGCAGCCAAGTCCACAGGGGAGGGGAGACCCAGTACTTC.

About this clonotype: A much larger clone is a single base away; this may be a read error. Because the CDR3 is missing its conserved closing phenylalanine or tryptophan, this is likely a read error. The chain uses TRBV20-1 and TRBJ1-1; the D gene is possibly TRBD1 (5 bases). Trimming left V 1 base short and J 5 bases short, with 8 bases between. CDR3 size: 12 residues. CDR1 and CDR2 from the germline V gene are DFQATT and SNEGSKA (reference sequence). In DNA, the CDR3 is TGCAGTGCTAGAGCAAGGGGAACTGAAGCTTTCCTT. This sequence encodes CSARARGTEAFL.

This clonotype has a single count. The chain couples TRBV10-3 to TRBJ1-5; D is possibly TRBD1 (5 bases). Trimming pared 4 bases from V and 4 bases from J, leaving 8 bases between. CDR1 is ENHRY and CDR2 is SYGVKD in the germline V gene. The CDR3 totals 13 residues. The CDR3 DNA is TGTGCCATCAGTGTGGGGGGGAATCAGCCCCAGCATTTT. Translating it yields CAISVGGNQPQHF.